The 28 T cell receptor beta chains below were found in one sample sequenced in a study of shared clonotypes between healthy human individuals. Produced via immunoSEQ multiplex PCR; TCRdb's table is partial and in-frame only. Of 1.6 million or so clones listed, 98% to 99% are singletons. Sample: naive CD4+ T cells sorted from blood. The subset is: CD45RA+ positively selected. Every receptor here comes from a young man in good health.

V gene TRBV7-9 combines with J gene TRBJ2-2, with 7 bases lining up with TRBD1. CDR3 length: 17 residues. Unmatched junction bases numbered 5, after V lost 1 base and J lost 0 bases. Germline V gene sequence: CDR1 SEHNR, CDR2 FQNEAQ (reference sequence). Here the CDR3 DNA reads TGTGCCAGCAGCTTAGTCACCGGGACAGCGAACACCGGGGAGCTGTTTTTT. It codes for CASSLVTGTANTGELFF.

V is TRBV6-1 and J is TRBJ2-7, with D perhaps matching TRBD1 (6 bases). The germline CDR1 and CDR2 sequences are MNHNS and SASEGT. Trimming shortened V by 5 bases and J by 6 bases, and 20 bases separated the two germline ends. This CDR3 has 15 amino acids. CDR3: CASSSQDSPWTEQYF. The CDR3 DNA follows: TGTGCCAGCAGTTCACAGGACAGCCCCTGGACCGAGCAGTACTTC.

The V call is TRBV27, the J call TRBJ2-7; D ambiguous. The germline CDR1 and CDR2 sequences are MNHEY and SMNVEV (reference sequence). Trimming cost V 3 bases and J 7 bases, with 7 bases left between them. The CDR3 has 11 residues. CDR3 bases: TGTGCCAGCAGTTTTCTTGGAGAGCAGTACTTC. This encodes CASSFLGEQYF.

This chain joins TRBV4-1 and TRBJ2-1, with TRBD2 as a possible D gene (6 bases). CDR1 and CDR2 from the germline V gene are MGHRA and YSYEKL. The V end was cut by 4 bases, the J end by 7 bases, with 17 bases between. The CDR3 is 15 residues long. This CDR3 is CASSPQTPGVNEQFF. Written as DNA, the CDR3 is TGCGCCAGCAGCCCCCAAACCCCGGGAGTGAATGAGCAGTTCTTC.

This clone occurred once. Other DNA sequences in the same sample also yield this CDR3. This chain links TRBV6-5 with TRBJ1-4, with 7 bases aligning to TRBD1. V trimming: 6 bases; J trimming: 2 bases; junction bases outside the gene matches: 3. Germline CDR1 MNHEY, CDR2 SVGAGI. The CDR3 runs 14 residues. The DNA for the CDR3 is TGTGCCAGCAGAGACAGGGTGACTAATGAAAAACTGTTTTTT. Translation: CASRDRVTNEKLFF.

V usage is TRBV27 and J usage is TRBJ2-3, with a possible D match to TRBD2 (5 bases). Per the germline V gene, CDR1 is MNHEY and CDR2 is SMNVEV (reference sequence). Trimming stripped 8 bases from V and 2 bases from J, with 20 bases between. The CDR3 extends over 16 amino acids. CDR3 in DNA: TGTGCCAGCGGATATAGTAATAGACTATTCACAGATACGCAGTATTTT. This codes for CASGYSNRLFTDTQYF.

V and J are TRBV6-6 and TRBJ2-7; 8 bases are shared with TRBD2. CDR1 and CDR2 (germline): MNHNY, SVGAGI (reference sequence). The CDR3 runs to 15 residues. Trimming cost V 4 bases and J 0 bases; bases outside gene matches: 5. Here the CDR3 DNA reads TGTGCCAGCAGTTCATCTGGGACTAGCTCCTACGAGCAGTACTTC. It translates to CASSSSGTSSYEQYF.

This clone was seen only a few times. Other DNA sequences in the same sample also yield this CDR3. The chain couples TRBV5-1 to TRBJ2-1, with 13 bases identical to TRBD2. This CDR3 has 15 amino acids. Germline CDR1 and CDR2: SGHRS and YFSETQ. The V and J ends lost 4 bases and 7 bases, in that order; junction bases with no gene match: 5. CDR3 loop: CASSPGLAGVNEQFF. In nucleotides, the CDR3 is TGCGCCAGCAGCCCAGGACTAGCGGGAGTTAATGAGCAGTTCTTC.

The chain couples TRBV19 to TRBJ1-5, with D maybe TRBD1 (6 bases). V was shortened by 2 bases and J by 2 bases, with 10 bases between the two germline ends. This CDR3 region has 15 residues. CDR1 and CDR2 (germline): LNHDA, SQIVND (reference sequence). CDR3 sequence: CASSIMGAGNQPQHF. The CDR3 DNA reads TGTGCCAGTAGTATAATGGGGGCTGGCAATCAGCCCCAGCATTTT.

The chain couples TRBV5-1 to TRBJ2-1; D is possibly TRBD1 (6 bases). Trimming left V 2 bases short and J 7 bases short, with 19 bases between. The germline V gene has CDR1 SGHRS and CDR2 YFSETQ. CDR3 size: 16 residues. The CDR3 here is CASSLTGIAFGNEQFF. Here the CDR3 DNA reads TGCGCCAGCAGCTTAACAGGGATCGCCTTTGGGAATGAGCAGTTCTTC. The full variable domain, rest sourced from reference TRBV5-1 and TRBJ2-1, is KAGVTQTPRYLIKTRGQQVTLSCSPISGHRSVSWYQQTPGQGLQFLFEYFSETQRNKGNFPGRFSGRQFSNSRSEMNVSTLELGDSALYLCASSLTGIAFGNEQFFGPGTRLTVL.

The chain carries TRBV30 and TRBJ2-7; no reliable D call. This CDR3 is 12 amino acids long. Trimming left V 1 base short and J 2 bases short, with 6 bases between. Germline V CDR1 and CDR2: GTSNPN, SVGIG (reference sequence). CDR3: CAWSDGAYEQYF. In nucleotides, the CDR3 is TGTGCCTGGAGTGACGGAGCCTACGAGCAGTACTTC.

The chain combines TRBV28 with TRBJ2-1; maybe TRBD2 (6 bases). Germline V gene lookup returns CDR1 MDHEN and CDR2 SYDVKM. Between the trimmed V and J ends, which lost 3 bases and 0 bases, there was a span of 9 bases. The CDR3 has 15 residues. The chain's CDR3 is CASSFAGSSYNEQFF. Here the CDR3 DNA reads TGTGCCAGCAGTTTTGCCGGGAGCTCCTACAATGAGCAGTTCTTC.

J is TRBJ2-7 and V is TRBV9; possible D gene TRBD1, 6 bases. The length of the CDR3 is 13 residues. V was cut by 0 bases and J by 5 bases, with 9 bases left in between. CDR1 and CDR2 from the germline V gene are SGDLS and YYNGEE. This CDR3 is CASSVGQVDEQYF. The CDR3 DNA follows: TGTGCCAGCAGCGTAGGACAGGTCGACGAGCAGTACTTC.

The chain employs TRBV10-3 and TRBJ1-2; D call uncertain. This CDR3 spans 12 amino acids. CDR1 is ENHRY, CDR2 SYGVKD, per germline. Trimming left V 4 bases short and J 8 bases short, with 11 bases between. The CDR3 region is CAISVSSGGYTF. In DNA form, the CDR3 reads TGTGCCATCAGTGTCTCTTCGGGCGGCTACACCTTC.

The chain employs TRBV7-9 and TRBJ2-4, with unresolved D. There are 15 residues in the CDR3. CDR1 is SEHNR and CDR2 is FQNEAQ in the germline V gene (reference sequence). V was cut by 3 bases and J by 0 bases, with 9 bases left in between. The CDR3 region is CASSFSEVAKNIQYF. The CDR3 DNA reads TGTGCCAGCAGCTTTAGTGAGGTAGCCAAAAACATTCAGTACTTC.

The chain carries TRBV5-4 and TRBJ2-4, with D possibly being TRBD2 (5 bases). V was pared by 5 bases and J by 0 bases, with 12 bases between. CDR3 length: 15 residues. Germline V CDR1 and CDR2: SGHNT, YYREEE (reference sequence). The CDR3 sequence: CASSRGREAKNIQYF. The CDR3 DNA follows: TGTGCCAGCAGTCGCGGTCGGGAAGCCAAAAACATTCAGTACTTC.

Of note for this clone: Other DNA variants within this sample encode the same CDR3. This chain joins TRBV6-1 and TRBJ1-2; 7 bases line up with TRBD1. The CDR3 has 13 residues. V was clipped by 3 bases and J by 4 bases; unmatched bases: 2. CDR1 MNHNS and CDR2 SASEGT come from the germline V gene. CDR3 loop: CASSETGSYGYTF. The DNA of the CDR3 is TGTGCCAGCAGTGAGACAGGGAGCTATGGCTACACCTTC.

V and J are TRBV19 and TRBJ1-1; no clear D. Germline values: CDR1 LNHDA, CDR2 SQIVND (reference sequence). Trimming took 2 bases from V and 4 from J, leaving 14 bases between them. The CDR3 totals 15 residues. CDR3 sequence: CASSIFTALGTEAFF. The DNA of the CDR3 is TGTGCCAGTAGTATATTCACAGCCTTAGGCACTGAAGCTTTCTTT. Based on the CDR3 plus reference TRBV19 and TRBJ1-1, the full variable domain is DGGITQSPKYLFRKEGQNVTLSCEQNLNHDAMYWYRQDPGQGLRLIYYSQIVNDFQKGDIAEGYSVSREKKESFPLTVTSAQKNPTAFYLCASSIFTALGTEAFFGQGTRLTVV.

The chain joins TRBV9 to TRBJ1-3; D perhaps matches TRBD1 (6 bases). CDR1 is SGDLS, CDR2 YYNGEE, per germline. CDR3 length equals 19 residues. The ends were cut back, 2 bases at V and 0 bases at J, with 21 bases in the middle. Written as DNA, the CDR3 is TGTGCCAGCAGCGTGTCACCCCTGGGGGCCCTGAGCTCTGGAAACACCATATATTTT. It codes for CASSVSPLGALSSGNTIYF. Full variable domain (rest looked up from reference TRBV9 and TRBJ1-3): DSGVTQTPKHLITATGQRVTLRCSPRSGDLSVYWYQQSLDQGLQFLIQYYNGEERAKGNILERFSAQQFPDLHSELNLSSLELGDSALYFCASSVSPLGALSSGNTIYFGEGSWLTVV.

This rearrangement joins TRBV2 to TRBJ2-1, with D tentatively TRBD2 (6 bases). CDR1 SNHLY and CDR2 FYNNEI come from the germline V gene. V lost 6 bases, J lost 7 bases, and 13 bases lay in between. This CDR3 has 13 residues. Here the CDR3 reads CASSKAEGNEQFF. The CDR3 nucleotides are TGTGCCAGCAGCAAGGCGGAGGGTAATGAGCAGTTCTTC. Variable domain in full (rest from reference TRBV2 and TRBJ2-1): EPEVTQTPSHQVTQMGQEVILRCVPISNHLYFYWYRQILGQKVEFLVSFYNNEISEKSEIFDDQFSVERPDGSNFTLKIRSTKLEDSAMYFCASSKAEGNEQFFGPGTRLTVL.

This chain uses TRBV6-1 with TRBJ1-5, with TRBD1 matching over 8 bases. CDR1 MNHNS and CDR2 SASEGT come from the germline V gene. The CDR3 sequence is 14 residues long. J gave up 7 bases and V 3 bases, and 5 bases lay outside the gene matches. This chain's CDR3 is CASSDRGQGQPQHF. The CDR3 DNA sequence: TGTGCCAGCAGTGACAGGGGGCAAGGACAGCCCCAGCATTTT.

The chain carries TRBV5-1 and TRBJ1-1, with 9 bases identical to TRBD1. The length of the CDR3 is 15 residues. Germline V gene lookup returns CDR1 SGHRS and CDR2 YFSETQ. V gave up 2 bases and J gave up 11 bases; unmatched junction bases: 13. The CDR3 region is CASSLQTGTGSVAFF. For the CDR3, the DNA is TGCGCCAGCAGCTTACAGACCGGGACAGGGTCGGTTGCTTTCTTT. Based on the CDR3 plus reference TRBV5-1 and TRBJ1-1, the full variable domain is KAGVTQTPRYLIKTRGQQVTLSCSPISGHRSVSWYQQTPGQGLQFLFEYFSETQRNKGNFPGRFSGRQFSNSRSEMNVSTLELGDSALYLCASSLQTGTGSVAFFGQGTRLTVV.

The chain is built from TRBV6-1 and TRBJ1-1; no reliable D call. The CDR3 extends over 15 amino acids. V was clipped by 10 bases and J by 0 bases, with 18 bases between them. Germline values: CDR1 MNHNS, CDR2 SASEGT. CDR3 loop: CATSRWAVLNTEAFF. CDR3 nucleotide sequence: TGTGCCACGTCTCGGTGGGCCGTCCTGAACACTGAAGCTTTCTTT.

The genes are TRBV7-9 and TRBJ2-6; 7 bases align to TRBD2. Germline CDR1 reads SEHNR; CDR2 reads FQNEAQ (reference sequence). Trimming removed 5 bases from V and 0 bases from J; junction bases left unmatched: 13. The CDR3 extends over 19 amino acids. The CDR3 nucleotides are TGTGCCAGCAGCATCCCGGGGGGAACGCCCTTCTCTGGGGCCAACGTCCTGACTTTC. This codes for CASSIPGGTPFSGANVLTF.

This CDR3 reads CASSKDLAGKETQYF. The CDR3 bases are TGCGCCAGCAGTAAAGACCTAGCGGGAAAAGAGACCCAGTACTTC. The chain uses TRBV10-2 and TRBJ2-5, with 9 bases identical to TRBD2. The CDR3 is made up of 15 amino acids. J lost 3 bases, V lost 5 bases, and 7 bases had no gene match. Germline lookup yields CDR1 WSHSY and CDR2 SAAADI.

The chain joins TRBV11-1 to TRBJ2-7; D is perhaps TRBD1 (7 bases). Germline V gene sequence: CDR1 SGHAT, CDR2 FQDESV (reference sequence). CDR3 length: 15 amino acids. V lost 2 bases and J lost 1, with 12 bases in between. The CDR3 DNA is TGTGCCAGCAGCTTATTTTCAGGGGGGTCCTACGAGCAGTACTTC. It is translated as CASSLFSGGSYEQYF.

The J gene is TRBJ2-3, the V gene TRBV6-6; 11 bases align to TRBD2. The CDR3 totals 15 residues. Trimming removed 7 bases from V and 7 bases from J; junction bases left unmatched: 10. Looked up from germline, CDR1 is MNHNY and CDR2 is SVGAGI (reference sequence). The CDR3: CASTSTGTSGNTQYF. CDR3 nucleotide sequence: TGTGCCAGCACGTCGACAGGGACTAGCGGTAATACGCAGTATTTT.

V usage is TRBV5-4 and J usage is TRBJ1-4; 9 bases agree with TRBD1. The ends lost 2 bases at V and 8 bases at J; junction bases unmatched: 4. CDR1 and CDR2 from the germline V gene are SGHNT and YYREEE (reference sequence). This CDR3 has 14 amino acids. The CDR3 sequence is CASSFRDREEKLFF. DNA for the CDR3: TGTGCCAGCAGCTTCCGGGACAGGGAAGAAAAACTGTTTTTT.